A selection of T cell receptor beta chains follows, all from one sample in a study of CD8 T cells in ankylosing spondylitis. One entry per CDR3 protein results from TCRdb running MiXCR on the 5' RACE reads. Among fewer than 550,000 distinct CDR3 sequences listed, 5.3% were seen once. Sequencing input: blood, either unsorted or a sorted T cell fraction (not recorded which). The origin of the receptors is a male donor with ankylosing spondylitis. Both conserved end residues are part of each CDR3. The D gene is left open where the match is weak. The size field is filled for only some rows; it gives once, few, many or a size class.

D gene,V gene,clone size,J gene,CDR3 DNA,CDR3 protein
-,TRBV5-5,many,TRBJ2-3,TGTGCCAGCGCGACCGCGACGGATACGCAGTATTTT,CASATATDTQYF
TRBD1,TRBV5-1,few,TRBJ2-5,TGCGCCAGCAGCTTCGACAGGGGCCAAGAGACCCAGTACTTC,CASSFDRGQETQYF
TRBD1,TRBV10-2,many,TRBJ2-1,TGCGCCAGCAGTGAGTCGAGGACAGGGGGAGGCGATGAGCAGTTCTTC,CASSESRTGGGDEQFF
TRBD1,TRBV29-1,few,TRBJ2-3,TGCAGCGTTGCAAACAGGGGAAGCACAGATACGCAGTATTTT,CSVANRGSTDTQYF
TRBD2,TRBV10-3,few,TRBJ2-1,TGTGCCATCAGCTCTTCCGAGGGTAGCGGGAGGCACTCCTACAATGAGCAGTTCTTC,CAISSSEGSGRHSYNEQFF
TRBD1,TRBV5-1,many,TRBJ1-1,TGCGCCAGCAGAGGGACAGGGATGAACACTGAAGCTTTCTTT,CASRGTGMNTEAFF
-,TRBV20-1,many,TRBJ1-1,TGCAGTGTACGTGGAGCTTTCTTT,CSVRGAFF
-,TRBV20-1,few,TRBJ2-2,TGCTGTGCTAGAGATCCTGGCGGGAAGAACACCGGGGAGCTGTTTTTT,CCARDPGGKNTGELFF
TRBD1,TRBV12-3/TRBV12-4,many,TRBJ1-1,TGTGCCAGCAGCCCGCAGACAGGGCCACAAGCTTTCTTT,CASSPQTGPQAFF
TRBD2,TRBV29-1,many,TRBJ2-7,TGCAGCGTTGAGCGGGGGAGCTACGAGCAGTACTTC,CSVERGSYEQYF
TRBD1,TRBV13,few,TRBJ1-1,TGTGCCAGCAGCCCCCGACAGGGGAGCCGGGAGTTAGCTTTCTTT,CASSPRQGSRELAFF
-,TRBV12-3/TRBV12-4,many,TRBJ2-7,TGTGCCAGCAGTCGGGCGCGGGCCTACGAGCAGTACTTC,CASSRARAYEQYF
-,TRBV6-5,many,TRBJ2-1,TGTGCCAGCAGTTTCCTGGGAGTGAGGGGGGGCTTCTACAATGAGCAGTTCTTC,CASSFLGVRGGFYNEQFF
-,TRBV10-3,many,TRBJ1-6,TGTGCCATCAGTGAGGCAAGGGGCGCGGGTGTCCGTAATTCACCCCTCCACTTT,CAISEARGAGVRNSPLHF
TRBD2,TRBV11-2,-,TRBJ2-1,TGTGCCAGCACAATTAGGGACTACCGCAATGAGCAGTTCTTC,CASTIRDYRNEQFF
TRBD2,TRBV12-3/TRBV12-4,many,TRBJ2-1,TGTGCCAGCACCCCCGGGACTAGCGGGAATTGGGGGACCGAGTTCTTC,CASTPGTSGNWGTEFF
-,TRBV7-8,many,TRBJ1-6,TGTGCCAGCAGCTTAGTACAGTCACCCCTCCACTTT,CASSLVQSPLHF
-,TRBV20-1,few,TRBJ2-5,TGCAGTGCTAGAGATGGTCCGGGGGCGGGGGTCTTGGAAGAGACCCAGTACTTC,CSARDGPGAGVLEETQYF
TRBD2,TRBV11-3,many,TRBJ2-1,TGTGCCAGCAGCCCGTCGCGGGGGTACCATGAGCAGTTCTTC,CASSPSRGYHEQFF
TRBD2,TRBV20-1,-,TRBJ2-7,TGCAGTGCTAGAACTCGGAGGGGAGGGCCCTACGAGCAGTACTTC,CSARTRRGGPYEQYF
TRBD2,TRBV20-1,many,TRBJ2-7,TGCAGTCTAGCGGGACAGTTCCACGAGCAGTACTTC,CSLAGQFHEQYF
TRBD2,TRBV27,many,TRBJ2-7,TGTGCCAGCCGACTAGCGGGAGCCTCTTGGTTTTCGTACGAGCAGTACTTC,CASRLAGASWFSYEQYF
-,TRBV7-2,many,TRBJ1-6,TGTGCCAGCAGCTTAGCGCGGGTTCATAATTCACCCCTCCACTTT,CASSLARVHNSPLHF
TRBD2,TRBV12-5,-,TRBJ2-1,TGTGCTAGTGGTTTGGCCCTCGGGGGGGTGTACAATGAGCAGTTCTTC,CASGLALGGVYNEQFF
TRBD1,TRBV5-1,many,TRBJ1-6,TGCGCCAGCAGCCTCCGGGACAGGGGCAATTCACCCCTCCACTTT,CASSLRDRGNSPLHF
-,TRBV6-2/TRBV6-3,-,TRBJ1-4,TGTGCCAGCAGCCTACGGTTGGGGGCCGGGACGGCGAATGAAAAACTGTTTTTT,CASSLRLGAGTANEKLFF
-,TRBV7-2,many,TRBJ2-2,TGTGCCAGCAGCTCACACTCCAGGGCCAACACCGGGGAGCTGTTTTTT,CASSSHSRANTGELFF
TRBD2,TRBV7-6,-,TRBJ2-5,TGTGCCAGCAGCGGGAGGGCCTATGAGACCCAGTACTTC,CASSGRAYETQYF
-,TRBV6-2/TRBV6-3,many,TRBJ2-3,TGTGCCAGCAGTCCTGACCCTAGGGATACGCAGTATTTT,CASSPDPRDTQYF
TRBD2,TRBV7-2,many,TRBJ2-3,TGTGCCAGCAGCTTGGGACTAGCGGGAACAGATACGCAGTATTTT,CASSLGLAGTDTQYF